These 24 T cell receptor beta chains were all obtained from the same sample, sequenced in a study of tumor-infiltrating lymphocytes in localized non-small cell lung cancer. The data were produced by immunoSEQ multiplex PCR, yet TCRdb's version contains in-frame clones alone and is incomplete. This sample yields about 14,000 clones, of which more than 65% are seen a single time; around 4.3% belongs to the top ten. The source material was lung tumor tissue. The receptors were gathered from a human donor with non-small cell lung cancer.

CDR3 protein: CASSQDRGRTDTQYF. In DNA form, the CDR3 reads TGTGCCAGCAGCCAAGACAGGGGGCGCACAGATACGCAGTATTTT. This sequence joins TRBV4-2 and TRBJ2-3; 8 nucleotides align to TRBD1. Germline assignment: CDR1 LGHNA and CDR2 YNFKEQ. The CDR3 has 15 residues. J lost 1 base, V lost 0 bases, and 0 bases had no gene match.

V is TRBV4-3 and J is TRBJ2-3, with TRBD2 matching 8 bases. V lost 4 bases, J lost 0 bases, and 9 bases stayed unmatched. This CDR3 contains 17 residues. Germline lookup yields CDR1 LGHNA and CDR2 YSLEER. CDR3 sequence (DNA): TGCGCCAGCAGCCCACAGTTGAGCGGGGGTAGCACAGATACGCAGTATTTT. Translation: CASSPQLSGGSTDTQYF.

The chain is built from TRBV15 and TRBJ1-2; D gene ambiguous. This CDR3 is built from 14 residues. Trimming cost V 0 bases and J 4 bases, with 9 bases left between them. CDR1 and CDR2 (germline): LNHNV, YYDKDF (reference sequence). CDR3: CATSRDWGSYGYTF. DNA for the CDR3: TGTGCCACCAGCAGAGATTGGGGTAGCTATGGCTACACCTTC.

This chain connects TRBV2 to TRBJ2-7, with a weak D call TRBD1 (7 bases). Per germline, CDR1 SNHLY and CDR2 FYNNEI. With 6 bases removed from V and 0 bases from J, the gap between germline ends came to 9 bases. This CDR3 is built from 13 residues. In nucleotides, the CDR3 is TGTGCCAGCAGCCAGGGGGGCTCCTACGAGCAGTACTTC. Protein: CASSQGGSYEQYF.

This clone was seen only a few times. This chain joins TRBV5-1 and TRBJ1-2; the D gene is possibly TRBD1 (5 bases). Germline V gene sequence: CDR1 SGHRS, CDR2 YFSETQ. CDR3 length equals 12 residues. The ends were cut back, 4 bases at V and 8 bases at J, with 12 bases in the middle. Here the CDR3 DNA reads TGCGCCAGCAGCCCTAGGGGAGGGGGCTACACCTTC. Translated, it gives CASSPRGGGYTF.

V and J are TRBV19 and TRBJ1-2; no clear D. Germline assignment: CDR1 LNHDA and CDR2 SQIVND (reference sequence). Trimming cost V 3 bases and J 7 bases, with 15 bases left between them. The CDR3 totals 14 residues. Written as DNA, the CDR3 is TGTGCCAGTAGTATCCAGCCCGACTCGGGTGGCTACACCTTC. Translation: CASSIQPDSGGYTF.

CDR3 nucleotides: TGTGCCTGGAGTGGGACAGCGAACACTGAAGCTTTCTTT. Translated, it gives CAWSGTANTEAFF. V is TRBV30 and J is TRBJ1-1, with a weak D call TRBD1 (6 bases). The CDR3 is made up of 13 amino acids. V lost 1 base to trimming and J lost 1 base, with 7 bases between them. Germline assignment: CDR1 GTSNPN and CDR2 SVGIG (reference sequence).

This chain connects TRBV6-5 to TRBJ1-1, with D possibly matching TRBD1 (6 bases). Trimming took 11 bases from V and 3 from J, leaving 10 bases between them. Germline V CDR1 and CDR2: MNHEY, SVGAGI. There are 11 residues in the CDR3. The CDR3 reads CARRQDTEAFF. The CDR3 bases are TGTGCCCGAAGACAGGACACTGAAGCTTTCTTT.

This chain links TRBV11-2 with TRBJ2-1; 13 positions agree with TRBD2. CDR1 and CDR2 from the germline V gene are SGHAT and FQNNGV. This CDR3 contains 16 residues. The V gene end was trimmed by 4 bases and the J gene end by 4 bases; junction bases not matched to a gene: 4. CDR3 bases: TGTGCCAGCAGCTGGACTAGCGGGGGACAATACAATGAGCAGTTCTTC. Amino acids: CASSWTSGGQYNEQFF.

The chain combines TRBV2 with TRBJ1-5; the D gene is possibly TRBD1 (6 bases). This CDR3 has 14 residues. V was clipped by 6 bases and J by 3 bases, with 12 bases between them. From germline, CDR1 is SNHLY and CDR2 FYNNEI. CDR3 in amino acids: CASRRQGINQPQHF. CDR3 coding DNA: TGTGCCAGCAGACGTCAGGGGATCAATCAGCCCCAGCATTTT.

The gene calls are TRBV5-6 and TRBJ2-1; TRBD2 matches at 7 bases. Per germline, CDR1 SGHDT and CDR2 YYEEEE. V lost 3 bases to trimming and J lost 7 bases; unmatched junction nucleotides: 10. The CDR3 consists of 15 residues. Here the CDR3 DNA reads TGTGCCAGCAGCTATAGGGCTAGCGGTGGGAATGAGCAGTTCTTC. It specifies CASSYRASGGNEQFF.

The chain employs TRBV5-8 and TRBJ2-3, with a tentative D call TRBD2 (6 bases). The germline V and J ends were trimmed by 5 bases and 1 base, with 17 bases remaining between them. The germline V gene encodes CDR1 SGHTS and CDR2 YDEGEE. The CDR3 totals 16 residues. CDR3 amino acids: CASSQGEAGGTDTQYF. The CDR3, as DNA: TGTGCCAGCAGTCAAGGGGAGGCCGGGGGCACAGATACGCAGTATTTT.

The chain couples TRBV6-5 to TRBJ1-2; TRBD1 aligns across 9 bases. J gave up 2 bases and V 4 bases, and 8 bases lay outside the gene matches. The CDR3 covers 16 residues. Per germline, CDR1 MNHEY and CDR2 SVGAGI. The CDR3 sequence is CASSSPEQGANYGYTF. The CDR3 DNA reads TGTGCCAGCAGTTCCCCCGAACAGGGGGCCAACTATGGCTACACCTTC.

The rearrangement uses TRBV7-2 and TRBJ2-5; possibly TRBD2 for D (5 bases). Germline loops: CDR1 SGHTA, CDR2 FQGNSA. V was trimmed by 2 bases and J by 4 bases, leaving 17 bases between them. The CDR3 is 16 amino acids. The CDR3 region is CASSLRPPSNLETQYF. The CDR3 region has the DNA TGTGCCAGCAGCTTAAGGCCCCCTAGCAATTTAGAGACCCAGTACTTC.

CDR3 sequence (DNA): TGTGCCAGCAGTTTAGTTTCAGGGGGCAATCAGCCCCAGCATTTT. Protein product: CASSLVSGGNQPQHF. This chain uses TRBV28 with TRBJ1-5, with D perhaps matching TRBD1 (6 bases). The CDR3 runs 15 residues. Germline-derived CDR1 and CDR2 are MDHEN and SYDVKM. V was shortened by 2 bases and J by 2 bases, with 10 bases between the two germline ends.

The chain carries TRBV5-1 and TRBJ2-1; 10 bases align to TRBD2. Germline V gene lookup returns CDR1 SGHRS and CDR2 YFSETQ. The CDR3 consists of 16 residues. After removal of 4 bases from V and 0 bases from J, the junction contained 4 bases not matched to a gene. The CDR3 nucleotides read TGCGCCAGCAGCCTAGAGCGGGGGGGCTCCTACAATGAGCAGTTCTTC. Translation: CASSLERGGSYNEQFF. Full variable domain (outside the CDR3, taken from reference TRBV5-1 and TRBJ2-1): KAGVTQTPRYLIKTRGQQVTLSCSPISGHRSVSWYQQTPGQGLQFLFEYFSETQRNKGNFPGRFSGRQFSNSRSEMNVSTLELGDSALYLCASSLERGGSYNEQFFGPGTRLTVL.

V gene TRBV6-5 combines with J gene TRBJ1-3; D gene uncertain. Germline-derived CDR1 and CDR2 are MNHEY and SVGAGI. The V gene lost 5 bases and the J gene lost 0 bases, with 8 bases spanning the gap. This CDR3 contains 14 residues. The DNA for the CDR3 is TGTGCCAGCAGTGGCTCAGTCTCTGGAAACACCATATATTTT. It translates to CASSGSVSGNTIYF.

The chain combines TRBV19 with TRBJ1-1; no clear D gene. V gave up 6 bases and J gave up 3 bases, with 14 bases separating them. Germline lookup yields CDR1 LNHDA and CDR2 SQIVND (reference sequence). This CDR3 is 14 amino acids long. The CDR3 is CASSRGYPDTEAFF. The DNA for the CDR3 is TGTGCCAGTAGCAGAGGGTATCCGGACACTGAAGCTTTCTTT.

This clone has just a few counts. This CDR3 is CASCASGVNEQYF. CDR3 nucleotides: TGTGCCAGCTGCGCTAGCGGGGTCAACGAGCAGTACTTC. The rearrangement joins TRBV7-9 to TRBJ2-7, with TRBD2 identical over 9 bases. Germline assignment: CDR1 SEHNR and CDR2 FQNEAQ (reference sequence). This CDR3 spans 13 amino acids. V was pared by 8 bases and J by 5 bases, with 7 bases of the junction left unmatched.

The rearrangement uses TRBV2 and TRBJ1-5; D not certain. The CDR3 spans 11 residues. The germline V and J ends were trimmed by 3 bases and 9 bases, with 6 bases remaining between them. CDR1 and CDR2 from the germline V gene are SNHLY and FYNNEI. Here the CDR3 DNA reads TGTGCCAGCAGTGATCCAGGGCCCCAGCATTTT. It encodes CASSDPGPQHF.

By share, this clone ranks as medium-sized. V gene TRBV4-2 combines with J gene TRBJ2-6; 8 nucleotides match TRBD1. The V gene's germline CDR1 is LGHNA and CDR2 YNFKEQ. The CDR3 covers 16 residues. Trimming cost V 0 bases and J 3 bases; bases outside gene matches: 1. The CDR3 DNA follows: TGTGCCAGCAGCCAAGACGGGACAGGTGGGGCCAACGTCCTGACTTTC. Amino acids: CASSQDGTGGANVLTF.

This rearrangement joins TRBV7-6 to TRBJ1-2, with D unresolved. The CDR3 contains 12 residues. V lost 1 base to trimming and J lost 8 bases, with 8 bases between them. The germline V gene encodes CDR1 SGHVS and CDR2 FNYEAQ. This chain's CDR3 is CASSLDHLGYTF. CDR3 coding DNA: TGTGCCAGCAGCTTAGACCACCTGGGCTACACCTTC. The full variable domain, rest sourced from reference TRBV7-6 and TRBJ1-2, is GAGVSQSPRYKVTKRGQDVALRCDPISGHVSLYWYRQALGQGPEFLTYFNYEAQQDKSGLPNDRFSAERPEGSISTLTIQRTEQRDSAMYRCASSLDHLGYTFGSGTRLTVV.

CDR3 nucleotide sequence: TGTGCCAGCAGCTTACAAAAAGCTAACTATGGCTACACCTTC. This gives the protein CASSLQKANYGYTF. This chain links TRBV7-2 with TRBJ1-2; D ambiguous. Trimming removed 2 bases at V and 0 bases at J, with 7 bases between. Germline CDR1 reads SGHTA; CDR2 reads FQGNSA. The CDR3 extends over 14 amino acids.

This clone has just a few counts. The rearrangement uses TRBV7-9 and TRBJ2-5; D not resolved. This CDR3 spans 15 amino acids. Germline assignment: CDR1 SEHNR and CDR2 FQNEAQ (reference sequence). With 3 bases removed from V and 5 bases from J, the gap between germline ends came to 16 bases. The CDR3 DNA follows: TGTGCCAGCAGCTTTAGGCCGGAATCCCCGGAGACCCAGTACTTC. This translates into CASSFRPESPETQYF.